This T cell receptor (beta chain) was sequenced for a study of metastatic and nonmetastatic thyroid tumors. No patient had received any treatment before thyroid surgery. TCRdb reanalyzed the PCR reads via MiXCR. The sample yields tens of thousands of clones, approximately 22% seen once. Germline V gene lookup returns CDR1 SGHTA and CDR2 FQGNSA. V lost 5 bases and J lost 6; bases outside the gene matches: 12. This CDR3 contains 15 residues. The source material was tumor tissue. The receptor was derived from a female donor with papillary thyroid cancer or a benign thyroid nodule (not recorded which). Some clones in this sample may be carry-over from other donors' samples. The rearrangement links TRBV7-2 to TRBJ2-7, with 8 bases fitting TRBD2. The CDR3 loop is CASSLRVRGASEQYF. The CDR3 bases are TGTGCCAGCAGCCTACGCGTGCGGGGGGCCAGCGAGCAGTACTTC.